This T cell receptor beta chain derives from a study of glioma-infiltrating T cells. V was cut by 7 bases and J by 1 base, with 10 bases left in between. The CDR3 has 13 amino acids. The germline V gene has CDR1 ENHRY and CDR2 SYGVKD. Using RNA template, CDR3s of TCR alpha and beta were amplified with iRepertoire arm-PCR. TCRdb analysed the multiplex PCR reads with MiXCR anew, one entry per CDR3 protein. The sample consists of 150,000 to 200,000 distinct CDR3 sequences, roughly 32% of them appearing once. The table lists this clonotype with many counts. Input material: glioma tissue, nonneoplastic brain tissue, or PBMCs (not recorded which). The chain has TRBV10-3 and TRBJ1-1; no definite D call. The receptor's source is a human donor with low-grade glioma or glioblastoma, undergoing nonglioma brain surgery, or in good health (not recorded which). This chain's CDR3 is CAIKLQENTEAFF. The CDR3 DNA sequence: TGTGCCATCAAACTTCAGGAGAACACTGAAGCTTTCTTT.